The rows below give T cell receptor beta chains drawn from one sample of a study of human T cells and chemical hapten exposure. TCRdb re-derived calls from the RACE reads in MiXCR, one entry per CDR3 protein. The table has about 120,000 distinct CDR3 sequences, roughly 14% seen once. The sequencing here drew on whole blood, taken in connection with sensitization to the hapten diphenylcyclopropenone (DPC). Receptor source: a woman aged 18-30 years with alopecia areata. Some clones in this sample may be carry-over from other donors' samples. Both conserved end residues are part of each CDR3. D genes are given only for firm matches. The listing skips clone size in some rows; elsewhere it reads once, few, many or a size class.

NA,NA,TRBJ1-6,TRBV11-2,TGTGCCAGCAGACGACACCTAGGGAATTCACCCCTCCACTTT,CASRRHLGNSPLHF
NA,NA,TRBJ1-2,TRBV3-1,TGTGCCAGCAGCCAAGATGGAGGCTACACCTTC,CASSQDGGYTF
NA,NA,TRBJ2-2,TRBV7-2,TGTGCCAGCAGCTTAGGGACGCCCGGGGAGCTGTTTTTT,CASSLGTPGELFF
NA,NA,TRBJ2-1,TRBV7-8,TGTGCCAGCAGGAGGGCCAGGAATGAGCAGTTCTTC,CASRRARNEQFF
NA,few,TRBJ2-7,TRBV5-8,TGTGCCAGCAGCTCGTCGGCCCGCGCCTCATACGAGCAGTACTTC,CASSSSARASYEQYF
TRBD1,NA,TRBJ1-2,TRBV20-1,TGCAGTGCTAGGGGGGGCACGGGACAGGGTAACTATGGCTACACCTTC,CSARGGTGQGNYGYTF
TRBD1,many,TRBJ2-1,TRBV4-2,TGTGCCAGCAGCCAAGGGACAGGACACAATGAGCAGTTCTTC,CASSQGTGHNEQFF
NA,NA,TRBJ1-6,TRBV7-6,TGTGCCAGCAGCTTGGAGGGTCAAGATAATTCACCCCTCCACTTT,CASSLEGQDNSPLHF
NA,few,TRBJ2-7,TRBV7-9,TGTGCCAGCAGCCTCGGACAGCCCAGCTCCTACGAGCAGTACTTC,CASSLGQPSSYEQYF
NA,many,TRBJ1-2,TRBV12-3/TRBV12-4,TGTGCCAGCAGTTTGAGGGGGAATGGCTACACCTTC,CASSLRGNGYTF